The 18 T cell receptor beta chains below all came from one sample that was sequenced in a study of blood T cell repertoires in COVID-19. Sequenced by immunoSEQ multiplex PCR; TCRdb stores in-frame clones only, minus some. This repertoire shows about 110,000 clones, roughly 80% found once; its top ten account for about 7.3%. The specimen sequenced was peripheral blood. The receptors originated from a woman aged 40 to 55 with acute or convalescent COVID-19.

V is TRBV30 and J is TRBJ1-2, with D possibly matching TRBD1 (6 bases). CDR1 is GTSNPN, CDR2 SVGIG, per germline (reference sequence). CDR3 length equals 13 residues. Trimming took 1 base from V and 8 from J, leaving 14 bases between them. The CDR3 nucleotides are TGTGCCTGGAGTGAGGCAGGGGTCCTAGGCTACACCTTC. This gives the protein CAWSEAGVLGYTF.

The chain is built from TRBV3-1 (or the pseudogene TRBV3-2) and TRBJ2-3, with 7 nucleotides matching TRBD1. CDR1 is LGHDT and CDR2 is YNNKEL in the germline V gene (reference sequence). The CDR3 runs to 14 residues. V lost 5 bases and J lost 2; bases outside the gene matches: 4. CDR3 region: CASSWTGVTDTQYF. In DNA form, the CDR3 reads TGTGCCAGCAGCTGGACAGGAGTCACAGATACGCAGTATTTT.

Only one count was recorded for this clone. The rearrangement joins TRBV12-3 or TRBV12-4 to TRBJ1-1; TRBD1 matches at 11 bases. Trimming took 7 bases from V and 11 from J; bases not matched to a gene: 6. The CDR3 is made up of 12 amino acids. The DNA of the CDR3 is TGTGCCAGCATCACTGGACAGGGGGCGGCTTTCTTT. This sequence encodes CASITGQGAAFF.

The chain carries TRBV12-3 or TRBV12-4 and TRBJ2-7, with D possibly being TRBD1 (5 bases). This CDR3 comprises 13 residues. The ends were cut back, 7 bases at V and 6 bases at J, with 16 bases in the middle. CDR3: CASTWVLGLEQYF. Here the CDR3 DNA reads TGTGCCAGCACCTGGGTATTGGGGCTCGAGCAGTACTTC.

This clone was counted a single time. The gene calls are TRBV24-1 and TRBJ2-3, with a weak D call TRBD2 (6 bases). CDR3 length equals 15 residues. In germline, CDR1 is KGHDR, CDR2 SFDVKD. Trimming took off 4 bases at V and 0 bases at J, with 10 bases between the two ends. In DNA, the CDR3 is TGTGCCACCAGTGAGTCAGGGACTAGCACAGATACGCAGTATTTT. It encodes CATSESGTSTDTQYF.

V is TRBV14 and J is TRBJ2-7; 9 nucleotides align to TRBD1. Looked up from germline, CDR1 is SGHDN and CDR2 is FVKESK. The CDR3 runs 14 residues. V lost 2 bases, J lost 4 bases, and 3 bases stayed unmatched. The CDR3 DNA reads as TGTGCCAGCAGCCAAACCGGGACAGGGTACGAGCAGTACTTC. Protein product: CASSQTGTGYEQYF.

This clone appeared a few times. DNA of the CDR3: TGCGCCAGCAGCTCAGGGACAGCTAACTATGGCTACACCTTC. This sequence encodes CASSSGTANYGYTF. This rearrangement joins TRBV5-1 to TRBJ1-2; 7 bases line up with TRBD1. CDR1 is SGHRS and CDR2 is YFSETQ in the germline V gene. The CDR3 extends over 14 amino acids. The ends lost 3 bases at V and 0 bases at J; junction bases unmatched: 2.

The sample holds a few counts of this clone. The V call is TRBV18, the J call TRBJ2-3, with D possibly being TRBD2 (6 bases). CDR1 is KGHSH and CDR2 is LQKENI in the germline V gene. Trimming shortened V by 4 bases and J by 8 bases, and 22 bases separated the two germline ends. The CDR3 is 16 residues long. CDR3 protein: CASSLASGQGGGTQYF. CDR3 bases: TGTGCCAGCTCACTTGCCAGTGGGCAGGGAGGAGGTACGCAGTATTTT.

The rearrangement joins TRBV9 to TRBJ2-6; TRBD1 agrees at 7 bases. The length of the CDR3 is 17 residues. Per the germline V gene, CDR1 is SGDLS and CDR2 is YYNGEE. J gave up 1 base and V 5 bases, and 9 bases lay outside the gene matches. The CDR3 DNA reads TGTGCCAGCAGTATGACAGGGCGGGCTTCTGGGGCCAACGTCCTGACTTTC. Its translation is CASSMTGRASGANVLTF.

This chain connects TRBV5-1 to TRBJ1-1; 8 nucleotides agree with TRBD1. The CDR3 runs 16 residues. V was pared by 1 base and J by 3 bases, with 8 bases of the junction left unmatched. CDR1 SGHRS and CDR2 YFSETQ come from the germline V gene. The CDR3 spells CASSLPRTGRDTEAFF. Here the CDR3 DNA reads TGCGCCAGCAGCTTGCCCCGGACAGGGAGGGACACTGAAGCTTTCTTT.

This clone was seen only once. The chain joins TRBV10-3 to TRBJ1-2; tentatively, D is TRBD1 (6 bases). Trimming took off 2 bases at V and 6 bases at J, with 13 bases between the two ends. Germline CDR1 is ENHRY and CDR2 is SYGVKD. This CDR3 contains 14 residues. The CDR3 DNA reads as TGTGCCATCAGTGAGAAGAAAGGGGGGGATGGCTACACCTTC. Translated, it gives CAISEKKGGDGYTF.

The chain recombines TRBV5-6 with TRBJ2-7; a possible D gene is TRBD2 (7 bases). This CDR3 spans 16 amino acids. The germline V gene encodes CDR1 SGHDT and CDR2 YYEEEE. The V gene lost 0 bases and the J gene lost 1 base, with 14 bases spanning the gap. In nucleotides, the CDR3 is TGTGCCAGCAGCTTGGGGAGGAGGGGGGGATCCTACGAGCAGTACTTC. This gives the protein CASSLGRRGGSYEQYF.

The chain employs TRBV7-9 and TRBJ1-4; D might be TRBD1 (5 bases). Germline assignment: CDR1 SEHNR and CDR2 FQNEAQ (reference sequence). The V and J ends lost 5 bases and 7 bases respectively, with 17 bases between them. This CDR3 region has 15 residues. CDR3 residues: CASSLGGVRSEKLFF. The CDR3 DNA reads as TGTGCCAGCAGCCTTGGGGGGGTCCGGAGTGAAAAACTGTTTTTT.

This chain joins TRBV24-1 and TRBJ2-1; D remains unclear. Germline V gene data show CDR1 as KGHDR and CDR2 as SFDVKD. Trimming removed 4 bases from V and 0 bases from J, with 6 bases in between. The CDR3 loop spans 14 amino acids. The CDR3 DNA sequence: TGTGCCACCAGTGACCCAGACTCCTACAATGAGCAGTTCTTC. Translation gives CATSDPDSYNEQFF.

The chain links TRBV5-1 to TRBJ2-2; perhaps TRBD2 as D (5 bases). The CDR3 extends over 15 amino acids. Between the trimmed V and J ends, which lost 1 base and 2 bases, there was a span of 9 bases. CDR1 is SGHRS, CDR2 YFSETQ, per germline. The CDR3 bases are TGCGCCAGCAGCTTGTGGGGAGAAAACACCGGGGAGCTGTTTTTT. Protein sequence: CASSLWGENTGELFF.

V and J are TRBV18 and TRBJ2-5; possible D gene TRBD1, 6 bases. Germline CDR1 is KGHSH and CDR2 is LQKENI. CDR3 length: 16 amino acids. The V end lost 1 base, the J end lost 2 bases, and 14 bases lay between the germline ends. The CDR3 sequence is CASSPRNQGLQETQYF. The CDR3 DNA follows: TGTGCCAGCTCACCACGGAATCAGGGGCTTCAAGAGACCCAGTACTTC.

This clone turned up a few times. J is TRBJ1-5 and V is TRBV6-5; possible D gene TRBD1, 6 bases. This CDR3 is 14 amino acids long. V was trimmed by 8 bases and J by 1 base, leaving 12 bases between them. Germline V gives CDR1 MNHEY, CDR2 SVGAGI. CDR3 loop: CASSRGGSNQPQHF. Here the CDR3 DNA reads TGTGCCAGCTCAAGGGGGGGGAGCAATCAGCCCCAGCATTTT.

CDR3 bases: TGTGCCATCAGCTTAGCAGGGGCTCCGGCCGCTGAAGCTTTCTTT. This codes for CAISLAGAPAAEAFF. The V gene is TRBV10-3, the J gene TRBJ1-1; a weak D match, TRBD1 (6 bases). Germline CDR1 ENHRY, CDR2 SYGVKD. This CDR3 has 15 residues. Trimming took off 6 bases at V and 6 bases at J, with 20 bases between the two ends.